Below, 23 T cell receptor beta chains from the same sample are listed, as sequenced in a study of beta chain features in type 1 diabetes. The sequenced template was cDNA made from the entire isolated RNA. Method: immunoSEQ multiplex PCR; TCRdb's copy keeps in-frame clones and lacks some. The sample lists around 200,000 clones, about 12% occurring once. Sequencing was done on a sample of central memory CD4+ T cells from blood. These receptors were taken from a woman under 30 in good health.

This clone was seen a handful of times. The chain's CDR3 is CSVSDSSGSDTQYF. DNA of the CDR3: TGCAGCGTTTCCGACTCCTCGGGGTCAGATACGCAGTATTTT. V usage is TRBV29-1 and J usage is TRBJ2-3, with D perhaps matching TRBD2 (5 bases). Trimming removed 5 bases from V and 4 bases from J, with 16 bases in between. The CDR3 covers 14 residues. CDR1 is SQVTM and CDR2 is ANQGSEA in the germline V gene.

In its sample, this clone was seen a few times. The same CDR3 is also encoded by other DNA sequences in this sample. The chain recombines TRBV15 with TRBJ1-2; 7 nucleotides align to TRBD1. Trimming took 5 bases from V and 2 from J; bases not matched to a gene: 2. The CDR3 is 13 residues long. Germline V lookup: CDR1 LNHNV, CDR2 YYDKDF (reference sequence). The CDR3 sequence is CATSRDRNYGYTF. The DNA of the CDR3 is TGTGCCACCAGCCGGGACAGAAACTATGGCTACACCTTC.

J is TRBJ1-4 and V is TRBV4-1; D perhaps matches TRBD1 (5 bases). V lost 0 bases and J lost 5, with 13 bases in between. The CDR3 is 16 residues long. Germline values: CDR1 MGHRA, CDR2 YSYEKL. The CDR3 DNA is TGCGCCAGCAGCCAAGACTTGATGGGGGGGAATGAAAAACTGTTTTTT. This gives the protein CASSQDLMGGNEKLFF.

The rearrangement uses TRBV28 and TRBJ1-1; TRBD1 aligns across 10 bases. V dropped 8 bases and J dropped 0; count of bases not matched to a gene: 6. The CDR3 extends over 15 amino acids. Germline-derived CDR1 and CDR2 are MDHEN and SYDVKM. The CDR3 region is CASWTGGFMNTEAFF. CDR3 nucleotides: TGTGCCAGCTGGACAGGGGGATTCATGAACACTGAAGCTTTCTTT.

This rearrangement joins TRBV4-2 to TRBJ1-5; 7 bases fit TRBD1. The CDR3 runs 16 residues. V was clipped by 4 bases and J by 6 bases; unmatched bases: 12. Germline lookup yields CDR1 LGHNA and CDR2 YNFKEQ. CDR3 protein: CASSRGRAGGGQPQHF. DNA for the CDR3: TGTGCCAGCAGCCGAGGGCGGGCAGGGGGTGGTCAGCCCCAGCATTTT.

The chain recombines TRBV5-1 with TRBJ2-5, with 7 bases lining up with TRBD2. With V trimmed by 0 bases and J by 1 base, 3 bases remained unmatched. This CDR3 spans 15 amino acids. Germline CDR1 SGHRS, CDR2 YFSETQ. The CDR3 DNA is TGCGCCAGCAGCTTGGCCGGGGGGTTCCAAGAGACCCAGTACTTC. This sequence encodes CASSLAGGFQETQYF.

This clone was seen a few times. DNA of the CDR3: TGTGCCAGCTCACCGCAGACAGGTTCTAATGAAAAACTGTTTTTT. It specifies CASSPQTGSNEKLFF. The chain couples TRBV18 to TRBJ1-4; TRBD1 is a possible D gene (6 bases). Germline values: CDR1 KGHSH, CDR2 LQKENI. V lost 3 bases and J 3 bases, leaving 11 bases between the germline ends. This CDR3 spans 15 amino acids.

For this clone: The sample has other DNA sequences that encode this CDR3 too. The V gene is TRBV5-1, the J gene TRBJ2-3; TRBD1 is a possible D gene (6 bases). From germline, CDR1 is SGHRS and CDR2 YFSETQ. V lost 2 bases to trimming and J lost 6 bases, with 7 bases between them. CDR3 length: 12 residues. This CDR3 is CASSLQGDTQYF. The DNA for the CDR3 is TGCGCCAGCAGCTTACAGGGTGATACGCAGTATTTT.

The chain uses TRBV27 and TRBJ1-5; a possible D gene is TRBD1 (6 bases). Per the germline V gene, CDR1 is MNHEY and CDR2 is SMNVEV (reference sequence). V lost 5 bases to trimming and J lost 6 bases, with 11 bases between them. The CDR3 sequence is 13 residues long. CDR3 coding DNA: TGTGCCAGCAGTCCGGTACAGGGTCAGCCCCAGCATTTT. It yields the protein CASSPVQGQPQHF.

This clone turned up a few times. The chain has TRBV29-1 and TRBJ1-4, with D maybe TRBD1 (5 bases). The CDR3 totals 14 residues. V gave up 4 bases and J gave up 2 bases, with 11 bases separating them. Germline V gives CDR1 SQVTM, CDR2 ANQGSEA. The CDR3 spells CSVGGGTTNEKLFF. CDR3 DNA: TGCAGCGTTGGGGGAGGGACCACTAATGAAAAACTGTTTTTT. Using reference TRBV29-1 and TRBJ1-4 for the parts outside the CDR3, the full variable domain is SAVISQKPSRDICQRGTSLTIQCQVDSQVTMMFWYRQQPGQSLTLIATANQGSEATYESGFVIDKFPISRPNLTFSTLTVSNMSPEDSSIYLCSVGGGTTNEKLFFGSGTQLSVL.

The CDR3 coding sequence is TGTGCCAGCAGCTCCCGTGACAGGGGCTATGGCTACACCTTC. It specifies CASSSRDRGYGYTF. The chain joins TRBV7-2 to TRBJ1-2, with TRBD1 identical over 8 bases. The ends lost 4 bases at V and 4 bases at J; junction bases unmatched: 5. CDR1 and CDR2 from the germline V gene are SGHTA and FQGNSA. The CDR3 is 14 residues long.

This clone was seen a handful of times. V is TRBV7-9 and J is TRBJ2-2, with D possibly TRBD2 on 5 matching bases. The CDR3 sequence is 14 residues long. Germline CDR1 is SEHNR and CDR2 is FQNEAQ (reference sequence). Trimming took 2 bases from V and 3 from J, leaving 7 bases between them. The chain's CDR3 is CASSLFGDTGELFF. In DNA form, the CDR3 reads TGTGCCAGCAGCTTATTCGGGGACACCGGGGAGCTGTTTTTT.

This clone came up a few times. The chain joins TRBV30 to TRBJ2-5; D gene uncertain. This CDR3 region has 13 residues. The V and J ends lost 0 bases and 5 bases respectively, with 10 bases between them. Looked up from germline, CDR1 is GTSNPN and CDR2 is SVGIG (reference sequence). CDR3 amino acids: CAWSVLRWETQYF. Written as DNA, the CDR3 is TGTGCCTGGAGTGTACTCAGGTGGGAGACCCAGTACTTC.

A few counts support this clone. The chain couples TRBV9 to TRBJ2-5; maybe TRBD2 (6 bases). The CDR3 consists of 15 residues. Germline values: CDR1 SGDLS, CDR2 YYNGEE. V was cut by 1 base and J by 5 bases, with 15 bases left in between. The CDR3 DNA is TGTGCCAGCAGCGTAACGACTAGAAATCTGGAGACCCAGTACTTC. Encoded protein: CASSVTTRNLETQYF.

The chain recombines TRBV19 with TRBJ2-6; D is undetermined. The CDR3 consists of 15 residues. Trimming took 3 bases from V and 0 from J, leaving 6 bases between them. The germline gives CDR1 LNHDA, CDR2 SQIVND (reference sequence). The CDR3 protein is CASSIHSSGANVLTF. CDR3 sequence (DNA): TGTGCCAGTAGTATTCATAGCTCTGGGGCCAACGTCCTGACTTTC.

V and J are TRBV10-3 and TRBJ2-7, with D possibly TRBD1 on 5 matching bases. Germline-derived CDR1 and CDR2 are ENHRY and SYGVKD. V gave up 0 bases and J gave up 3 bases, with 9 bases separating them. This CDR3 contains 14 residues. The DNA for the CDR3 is TGTGCCATCAGTGAGTCTGGGGCGTACTACGAGCAGTACTTC. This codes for CAISESGAYYEQYF.

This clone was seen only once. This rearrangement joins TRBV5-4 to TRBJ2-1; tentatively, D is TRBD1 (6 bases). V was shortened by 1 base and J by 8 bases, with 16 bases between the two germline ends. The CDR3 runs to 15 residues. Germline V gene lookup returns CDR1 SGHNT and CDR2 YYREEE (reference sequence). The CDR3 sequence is CASSLPGASGDEQFF. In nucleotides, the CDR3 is TGTGCCAGCAGCTTGCCAGGGGCTTCGGGCGATGAGCAGTTCTTC.

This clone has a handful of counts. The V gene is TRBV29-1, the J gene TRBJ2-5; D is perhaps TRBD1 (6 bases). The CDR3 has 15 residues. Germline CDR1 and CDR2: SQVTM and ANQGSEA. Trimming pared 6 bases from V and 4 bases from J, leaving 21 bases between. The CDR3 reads CSVSPGTKRGETQYF. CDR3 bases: TGCAGCGTCAGCCCCGGGACAAAACGGGGAGAGACCCAGTACTTC.

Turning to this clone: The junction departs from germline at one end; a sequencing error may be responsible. Here the CDR3 reads CASSLERFNNEQFF. The CDR3 DNA sequence: TGTGCCAGTAGTTTAGAGAGGTTCAACAATGAGCAGTTCTTC. V and J are TRBV19 and TRBJ2-1; D gene unclear. In germline, CDR1 is LNHDA, CDR2 SQIVND (reference sequence). This CDR3 contains 14 residues.

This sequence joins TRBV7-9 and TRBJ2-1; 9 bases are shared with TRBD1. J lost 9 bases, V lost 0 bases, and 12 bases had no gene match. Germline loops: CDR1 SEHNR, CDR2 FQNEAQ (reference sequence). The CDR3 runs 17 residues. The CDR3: CASSLALNRGRESEQFF. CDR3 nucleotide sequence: TGTGCCAGCAGCTTAGCGCTAAACAGGGGGCGCGAGAGTGAGCAGTTCTTC.

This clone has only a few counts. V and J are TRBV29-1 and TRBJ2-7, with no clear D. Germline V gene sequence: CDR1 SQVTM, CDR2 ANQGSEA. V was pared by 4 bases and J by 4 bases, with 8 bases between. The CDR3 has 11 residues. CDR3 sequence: CSVGASYEQYF. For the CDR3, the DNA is TGCAGCGTTGGGGCTTCTTACGAGCAGTACTTC.

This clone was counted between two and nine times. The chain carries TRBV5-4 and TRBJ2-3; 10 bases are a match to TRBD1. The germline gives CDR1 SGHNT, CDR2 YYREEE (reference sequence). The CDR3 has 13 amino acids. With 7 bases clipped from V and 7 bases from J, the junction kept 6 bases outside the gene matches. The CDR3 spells CASLGQGRNTQYF. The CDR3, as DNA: TGTGCCAGCTTGGGACAGGGGAGAAATACGCAGTATTTT.

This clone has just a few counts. The CDR3: CASSVAAGVNYEQFF. In nucleotides, the CDR3 is TGTGCCAGCAGCGTAGCAGCGGGAGTTAACTATGAGCAGTTCTTC. The genes are TRBV9 and TRBJ2-1, with 8 bases matching TRBD2. Trimming took 0 bases from V and 8 from J; bases not matched to a gene: 7. CDR1 is SGDLS and CDR2 is YYNGEE in the germline V gene. CDR3 length: 15 residues.